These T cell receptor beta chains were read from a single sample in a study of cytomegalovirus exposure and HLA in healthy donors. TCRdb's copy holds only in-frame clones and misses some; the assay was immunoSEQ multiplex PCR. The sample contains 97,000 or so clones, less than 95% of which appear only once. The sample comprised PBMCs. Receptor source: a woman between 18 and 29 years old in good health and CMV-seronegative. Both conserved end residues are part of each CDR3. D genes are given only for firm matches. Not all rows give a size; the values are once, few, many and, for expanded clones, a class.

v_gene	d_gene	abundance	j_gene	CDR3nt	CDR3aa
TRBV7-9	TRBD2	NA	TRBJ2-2	TGTGCCAGCAGCTTAGTCGGGACTAGCGGTTTTACCGGGGAGCTGTTTTTT	CASSLVGTSGFTGELFF
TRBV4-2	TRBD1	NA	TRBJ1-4	TGTGCCAGCAGCCAAGAGCTAAGACAGGGAAATGAAAAACTGTTTTTT	CASSQELRQGNEKLFF
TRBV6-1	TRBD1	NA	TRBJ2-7	TGTGCCAGCAGGGCTGAACAGGGGGCGGGCTACGAGCAGTACTTC	CASRAEQGAGYEQYF
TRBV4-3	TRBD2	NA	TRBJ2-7	TGCGCCAGCAGCCAAGCTGGGACTAGCGGGGTCTACGAGCAGTACTTC	CASSQAGTSGVYEQYF
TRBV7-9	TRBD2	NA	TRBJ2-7	TGTGCCAGCCACCCCGCGGGGGGGGGATCCTACGAGCAGTACTTC	CASHPAGGGSYEQYF
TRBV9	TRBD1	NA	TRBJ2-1	TGTGCCAGCAGCGCTGCCGGGACAGGGCCCTACAATGAGCAGTTCTTC	CASSAAGTGPYNEQFF
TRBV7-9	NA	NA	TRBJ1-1	TGTGCCAGCAGCCCTCCAGGGAAAGAGACTGAAGCTTTCTTT	CASSPPGKETEAFF
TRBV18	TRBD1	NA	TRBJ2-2	TGTGCCAGCTCACCATCGACAGGGCGTAGAACCGGGGAGCTGTTTTTT	CASSPSTGRRTGELFF
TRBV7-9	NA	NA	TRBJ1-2	TGTGCCAGCAGCTTGGGGGGTAACTATGGCTACACCTTC	CASSLGGNYGYTF
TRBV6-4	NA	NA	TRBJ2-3	TGTGCCAGCAGTGACGGGTTAGCGGATACTTACTGCACAGATACGCAGTATTTT	CASSDGLADTYCTDTQYF
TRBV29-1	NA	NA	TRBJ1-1	TGCAGCGTTCTTGAAATGAGTGGACAGATGAACACTGAAGCTTTCTTT	CSVLEMSGQMNTEAFF
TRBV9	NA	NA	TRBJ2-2	TGTGCCAGCAGCGTAGCGGGGGATAAGGACGGGGAGCTGTTTTTT	CASSVAGDKDGELFF
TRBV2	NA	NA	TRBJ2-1	TGTGCCAGCAGTGAATTCAGTAGCGGAGGGAATTACAATGAGCAGTTCTTC	CASSEFSSGGNYNEQFF
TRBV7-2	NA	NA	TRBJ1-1	TGTGCCAGCAGCTTAGCGGGCCACTCGGCGAACACTGAAGCTTTCTTT	CASSLAGHSANTEAFF
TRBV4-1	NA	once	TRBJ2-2	TGCGCCAGCAGCCAAGCAAACCTAACTCGGACCGGGGAGCTGTTTTTT	CASSQANLTRTGELFF
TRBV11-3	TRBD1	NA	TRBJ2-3	TGTGCCAGCAGCTTAGTCTGGGACAGGGCTCCAGATACGCAGTATTTT	CASSLVWDRAPDTQYF
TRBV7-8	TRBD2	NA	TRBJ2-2	TGTGCCAGCAGCTTGGGACTAGCGGGATCTACCGGGGAGCTGTTTTTT	CASSLGLAGSTGELFF
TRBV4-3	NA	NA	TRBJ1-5	TGCGCCAGCAGCCAAGGTAGAGAGAATCAGCCCCAGCATTTT	CASSQGRENQPQHF
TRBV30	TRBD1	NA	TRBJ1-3	TGTGCCTGGAGCCGGACAGGGAGTGGAAACACCATATATTTT	CAWSRTGSGNTIYF
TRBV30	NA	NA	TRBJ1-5	TGTGCCTGGAGTGTTGGCGGGAATCAGCCCCAGCATTTT	CAWSVGGNQPQHF
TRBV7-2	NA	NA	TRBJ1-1	TGTGCCAGCAGCTTTCCTCCGACAGCAATGAACACTGAAGCTTTCTTT	CASSFPPTAMNTEAFF
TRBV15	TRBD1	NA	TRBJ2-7	TGTGCCACCAGCAGACTAGGACAGGGAGTCTACGAGCAGTACTTC	CATSRLGQGVYEQYF
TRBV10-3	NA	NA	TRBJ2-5	TGTGCCATCCACGCAGGAGGGGCAGTCTCGAAAGAGACCCAGTACTTC	CAIHAGGAVSKETQYF